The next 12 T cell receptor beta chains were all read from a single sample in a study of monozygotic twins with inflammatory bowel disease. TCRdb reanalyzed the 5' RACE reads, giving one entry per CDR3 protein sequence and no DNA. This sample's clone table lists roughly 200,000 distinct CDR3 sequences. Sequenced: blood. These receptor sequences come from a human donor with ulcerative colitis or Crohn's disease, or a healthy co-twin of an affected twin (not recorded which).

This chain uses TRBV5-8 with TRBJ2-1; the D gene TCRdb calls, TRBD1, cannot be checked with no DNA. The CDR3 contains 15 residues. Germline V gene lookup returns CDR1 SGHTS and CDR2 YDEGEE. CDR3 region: CASSSTGAGYNEQFF.

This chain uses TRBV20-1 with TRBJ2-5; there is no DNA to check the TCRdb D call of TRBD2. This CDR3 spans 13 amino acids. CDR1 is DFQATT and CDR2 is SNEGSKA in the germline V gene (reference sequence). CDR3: CSAGTSGGETQYF.

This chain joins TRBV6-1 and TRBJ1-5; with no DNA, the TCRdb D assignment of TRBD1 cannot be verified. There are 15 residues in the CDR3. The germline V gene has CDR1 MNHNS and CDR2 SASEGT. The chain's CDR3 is CASTAGTGGGQPQHF.

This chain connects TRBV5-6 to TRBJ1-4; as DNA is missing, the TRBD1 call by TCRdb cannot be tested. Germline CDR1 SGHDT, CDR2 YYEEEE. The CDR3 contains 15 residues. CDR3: CASSLGQALNEKLFF.

CDR3: CASSLRTVSPSTEAFF. The chain combines TRBV7-9 with TRBJ1-1. CDR1 is SEHNR, CDR2 FQNEAQ, per germline (reference sequence). The CDR3 length is 16 residues.

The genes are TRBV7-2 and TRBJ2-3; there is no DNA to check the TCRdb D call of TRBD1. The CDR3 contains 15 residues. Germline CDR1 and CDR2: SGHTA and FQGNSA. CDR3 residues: CASTPGQIYTDTQYF.

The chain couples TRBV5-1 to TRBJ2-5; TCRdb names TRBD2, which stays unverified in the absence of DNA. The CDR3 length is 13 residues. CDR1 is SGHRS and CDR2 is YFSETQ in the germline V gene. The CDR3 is CASSRGVPPTQYF.

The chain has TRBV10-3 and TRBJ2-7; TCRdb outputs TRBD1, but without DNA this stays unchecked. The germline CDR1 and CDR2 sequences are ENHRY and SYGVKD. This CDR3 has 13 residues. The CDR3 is CAIGAPRGYEQYF.

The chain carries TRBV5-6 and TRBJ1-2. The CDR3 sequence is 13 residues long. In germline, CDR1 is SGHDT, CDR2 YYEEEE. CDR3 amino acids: CASSLTDPVGYTF. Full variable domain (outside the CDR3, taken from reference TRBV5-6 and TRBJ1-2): DAGVTQSPTHLIKTRGQQVTLRCSPKSGHDTVSWYQQALGQGPQFIFQYYEEEERQRGNFPDRFSGHQFPNYSSELNVNALLLGDSALYLCASSLTDPVGYTFGSGTRLTVV.

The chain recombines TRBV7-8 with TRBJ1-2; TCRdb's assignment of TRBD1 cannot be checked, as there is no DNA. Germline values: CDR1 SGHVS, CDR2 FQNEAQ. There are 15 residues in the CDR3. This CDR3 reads CASSSPTGTYYGYTF. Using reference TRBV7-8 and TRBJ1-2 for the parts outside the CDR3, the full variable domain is GAGVSQSPRYKVAKRGQDVALRCDPISGHVSLFWYQQALGQGPEFLTYFQNEAQLDKSGLPSDRFFAERPEGSVSTLKIQRTQQEDSAVYLCASSSPTGTYYGYTFGSGTRLTVV.

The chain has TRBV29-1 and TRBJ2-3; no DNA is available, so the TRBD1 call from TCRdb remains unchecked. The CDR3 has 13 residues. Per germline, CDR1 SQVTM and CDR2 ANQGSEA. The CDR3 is CSGGGRITDTQYF.

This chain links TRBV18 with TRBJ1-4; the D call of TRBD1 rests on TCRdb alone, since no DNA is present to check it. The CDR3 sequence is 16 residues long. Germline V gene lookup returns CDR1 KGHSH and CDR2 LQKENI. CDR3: CASSRLPRQTNEKLFF.